The 30 T cell receptor beta chains presented below share a single source sample, sequenced in a study of blood T cell repertoires in COVID-19. This table comes from immunoSEQ multiplex PCR, and its TCRdb copy is limited to in-frame clones, with some not included. The sample consists of approximately 280,000 clones, 90% of them appearing once. What was sequenced was peripheral blood. The receptors were sampled from a woman aged 25-40 years with COVID-19, enrolled during active disease.

The rearrangement uses TRBV19 and TRBJ2-1, with D unclear. CDR3 length: 14 residues. The ends were cut back, 4 bases at V and 1 base at J, with 8 bases in the middle. Per germline, CDR1 LNHDA and CDR2 SQIVND (reference sequence). The CDR3 DNA is TGTGCCAGTAGTAGGAGAATTTCCTACAATGAGCAGTTCTTC. Its protein product is CASSRRISYNEQFF.

The CDR3 reads CSVGLAYEQYF. CDR3 nucleotide sequence: TGCAGTGTGGGACTAGCCTACGAGCAGTACTTC. V gene TRBV20-1 combines with J gene TRBJ2-7; TRBD2 aligns across 8 bases. Germline V gives CDR1 DFQATT, CDR2 SNEGSKA (reference sequence). Trimming removed 7 bases from V and 2 bases from J; junction bases left unmatched: 1. This CDR3 contains 11 residues.

This rearrangement joins TRBV4-1 to TRBJ2-3, with D possibly matching TRBD1 (6 bases). The length of the CDR3 is 16 residues. V lost 0 bases and J 6 bases, leaving 16 bases between the germline ends. Germline assignment: CDR1 MGHRA and CDR2 YSYEKL. CDR3 loop: CASSQDIRPGQDTQYF. The CDR3 DNA follows: TGCGCCAGCAGCCAAGATATTCGGCCCGGACAGGATACGCAGTATTTT.

The chain couples TRBV30 to TRBJ1-4, with TRBD1 matching over 9 bases. CDR1 GTSNPN and CDR2 SVGIG come from the germline V gene (reference sequence). The CDR3 runs to 15 residues. Trimming removed 3 bases from V and 8 bases from J; junction bases left unmatched: 10. The CDR3 protein is CAWSKPGQGREKLFF. The CDR3 DNA is TGTGCCTGGAGCAAACCGGGACAGGGTCGGGAAAAACTGTTTTTT.

The CDR3 bases are TGTGCCTGGAGTGTACTTGACAGGGGAGCTAATGGCTACACCTTC. It is translated as CAWSVLDRGANGYTF. The genes are TRBV30 and TRBJ1-2, with TRBD1 matching over 8 bases. The germline gives CDR1 GTSNPN, CDR2 SVGIG (reference sequence). The CDR3 loop spans 15 amino acids. V was clipped by 0 bases and J by 6 bases; unmatched bases: 9.

In this sample, this clone turned up once. An end of the junction does not agree with germline; a read error may underlie this. V and J are TRBV28 and TRBJ2-3; D uncertain. CDR3 length: 14 amino acids. CDR1 and CDR2 (germline): MDHEN, SYDVKM. The CDR3 sequence is CASSLSRGTDTQYF. CDR3 coding DNA: TGTGCCAGCAGCTTATCCCGAGGCACAGATACGCAGTATTTT.

The chain links TRBV30 to TRBJ2-2; tentatively, D is TRBD2 (5 bases). The CDR3 has 15 residues. Germline V gene data show CDR1 as GTSNPN and CDR2 as SVGIG (reference sequence). V lost 3 bases and J 3 bases, leaving 14 bases between the germline ends. In DNA, the CDR3 is TGTGCCTGGAGAAGGCCCGGAGGAGACACCGGGGAGCTGTTTTTT. Amino acids: CAWRRPGGDTGELFF.

The chain couples TRBV11-2 to TRBJ1-3, with TRBD1 as a possible D gene (5 bases). This CDR3 has 15 amino acids. CDR1 is SGHAT and CDR2 is FQNNGV in the germline V gene. The V and J ends lost 1 base and 6 bases respectively, with 13 bases between them. The CDR3 loop is CASSLGSQGENTIYF. In DNA form, the CDR3 reads TGTGCCAGCAGCTTAGGCTCGCAAGGGGAAAACACCATATATTTT.

The J gene is TRBJ2-1, the V gene TRBV6-2 or TRBV6-3; D is ambiguous. The CDR3 length is 15 residues. Germline V lookup: CDR1 MNHEY, CDR2 SVGEGT. Trimming took off 0 bases at V and 7 bases at J, with 13 bases between the two ends. CDR3 loop: CASSYSLPTGNEQFF. CDR3 DNA sequence: TGTGCCAGCAGTTACTCGCTCCCGACCGGGAATGAGCAGTTCTTC.

The chain combines TRBV10-3 with TRBJ1-1; D is unresolved. V shed 9 bases and J shed 1 base, with 15 bases lying between them. The germline V gene has CDR1 ENHRY and CDR2 SYGVKD. This CDR3 is 14 amino acids long. CDR3 in amino acids: CAITAGAKNTEAFF. As DNA, the CDR3 is TGTGCCATTACCGCGGGAGCGAAGAACACTGAAGCTTTCTTT.

This chain links TRBV2 with TRBJ2-7; D possibly corresponds to TRBD1 (6 bases). Germline V gene data show CDR1 as SNHLY and CDR2 as FYNNEI. The CDR3 length is 14 residues. V shed 3 bases and J shed 3 bases, with 12 bases lying between them. CDR3 DNA: TGTGCCAGCAGTGAGCGGCAGGGGCGCTACGAGCAGTACTTC. Translation gives CASSERQGRYEQYF.

This chain uses TRBV2 with TRBJ1-4; 8 nucleotides match TRBD1. The CDR3 has 14 residues. Trimming at V came to 5 bases and at J to 3 bases, leaving 2 bases not matched to a gene. Germline V CDR1 and CDR2: SNHLY, FYNNEI. This CDR3 reads CASSPDRANEKLFF. In DNA, the CDR3 is TGTGCCAGCAGTCCGGACAGGGCTAATGAAAAACTGTTTTTT.

This chain uses TRBV4-1 with TRBJ2-6; the match to TRBD2 covers 7 bases. The CDR3 totals 18 residues. J gave up 0 bases and V 3 bases, and 8 bases lay outside the gene matches. Germline CDR1 and CDR2: MGHRA and YSYEKL. DNA for the CDR3: TGCGCCAGCAGCCAGTCAACCGGGGGGAACTCTGGGGCCAACGTCCTGACTTTC. Protein: CASSQSTGGNSGANVLTF.

The chain links TRBV5-6 to TRBJ1-6; no definite D call. Per germline, CDR1 SGHDT and CDR2 YYEEEE. Between the trimmed V and J ends, which lost 4 bases and 8 bases, there was a span of 10 bases. The CDR3 is 13 residues long. The CDR3 region is CASSTNRDSPLHF. In nucleotides, the CDR3 is TGTGCCAGCAGCACCAACAGAGATTCACCCCTCCACTTT.

This sequence joins TRBV5-1 and TRBJ1-1, with a tentative D call TRBD1 (5 bases). The CDR3 is made up of 14 amino acids. Trimming cost V 0 bases and J 3 bases, with 9 bases left between them. Germline CDR1 and CDR2: SGHRS and YFSETQ. The CDR3 protein is CASSLGQTYTEAFF. CDR3 DNA: TGCGCCAGCAGCTTGGGACAGACCTACACTGAAGCTTTCTTT.

The chain uses TRBV28 and TRBJ1-2; the D gene is possibly TRBD1 (6 bases). In germline, CDR1 is MDHEN, CDR2 SYDVKM. V was cut by 3 bases and J by 8 bases, with 22 bases left in between. The CDR3 has 16 residues. DNA for the CDR3: TGTGCCAGCAGTTTGCGGGGGGCGTATCGGGCGGAGGGCTACACCTTC. It yields the protein CASSLRGAYRAEGYTF.

The V call is TRBV25-1, the J call TRBJ2-1; maybe TRBD2 (6 bases). V was cut by 3 bases and J by 1 base, with 7 bases left in between. CDR3 length: 14 residues. Germline V gives CDR1 MGHDK, CDR2 SYGVNS. The CDR3 protein is CASSEGGSYNEQFF. The CDR3 DNA is TGTGCCAGCAGTGAGGGGGGATCCTACAATGAGCAGTTCTTC.

This clone has a handful of counts. V and J are TRBV24-1 and TRBJ1-2; D remains ambiguous. V shed 3 bases and J shed 7 bases, with 11 bases lying between them. Germline-derived CDR1 and CDR2 are KGHDR and SFDVKD. The CDR3 is 13 residues long. The CDR3 sequence: CATSDLAAAGYTF. CDR3 nucleotides: TGTGCCACCAGTGATCTGGCAGCGGCTGGCTACACCTTC.

This sequence joins TRBV28 and TRBJ1-2, with a tentative D call TRBD1 (6 bases). Per germline, CDR1 MDHEN and CDR2 SYDVKM. The CDR3 is 14 residues long. V was clipped by 2 bases and J by 6 bases, with 13 bases between them. The CDR3 region is CASSLVRGLDGYTF. CDR3 bases: TGTGCCAGCAGTTTAGTAAGGGGGTTGGATGGCTACACCTTC.

This chain's CDR3 is CASSLSQAGTEAFF. CDR3 coding DNA: TGTGCCAGCAGCTTATCCCAGGCGGGCACTGAAGCTTTCTTT. The V gene is TRBV5-4, the J gene TRBJ1-1; D remains unclear. Germline CDR1 SGHNT, CDR2 YYREEE (reference sequence). The V and J ends lost 2 bases and 4 bases respectively, with 12 bases between them. This CDR3 contains 14 residues.

The chain combines TRBV2 with TRBJ1-3, with D maybe TRBD1 (5 bases). Trimming shortened V by 5 bases and J by 5 bases, and 10 bases separated the two germline ends. Germline V lookup: CDR1 SNHLY, CDR2 FYNNEI. The CDR3 is 13 amino acids. The CDR3 sequence is CASSLDRRNTIYF. The CDR3 DNA follows: TGTGCCAGCAGTCTCGACAGACGAAACACCATATATTTT.

The chain uses TRBV19 and TRBJ2-1; 8 bases line up with TRBD2. The ends lost 8 bases at V and 9 bases at J; junction bases unmatched: 12. Germline V lookup: CDR1 LNHDA, CDR2 SQIVND (reference sequence). CDR3 size: 14 residues. This CDR3 is CASGVTGGPGEQFF. CDR3 DNA: TGTGCCAGTGGGGTAACGGGAGGGCCGGGTGAGCAGTTCTTC.

The chain uses TRBV4-1 and TRBJ1-3; D may be TRBD1 (6 bases). The V gene's germline CDR1 is MGHRA and CDR2 YSYEKL. The CDR3 totals 17 residues. Trimming cost V 0 bases and J 2 bases, with 14 bases left between them. CDR3 in DNA: TGCGCCAGCAGCCAAGATAGAGGGGGATCGGCTGGAAACACCATATATTTT. As protein: CASSQDRGGSAGNTIYF.

The chain combines TRBV29-1 with TRBJ2-7; D is uncertain. CDR3 length equals 11 residues. V shed 4 bases and J shed 7 bases, with 11 bases lying between them. Germline V CDR1 and CDR2: SQVTM, ANQGSEA. The CDR3 spells CSVGFRDEQYF. CDR3 in DNA: TGCAGCGTTGGCTTCCGAGATGAGCAGTACTTC.

CDR3 in DNA: TGTGCCAGCAGCTGGGGACTAGCGGGGGAAGAGACCCAGTACTTC. This gives the protein CASSWGLAGEETQYF. This sequence joins TRBV7-8 and TRBJ2-5; 14 nucleotides align to TRBD2. Germline V gene data show CDR1 as SGHVS and CDR2 as FQNEAQ. The CDR3 covers 15 residues. V was clipped by 4 bases and J by 3 bases; unmatched bases: 1. Based on the CDR3 plus reference TRBV7-8 and TRBJ2-5, the full variable domain is GAGVSQSPRYKVAKRGQDVALRCDPISGHVSLFWYQQALGQGPEFLTYFQNEAQLDKSGLPSDRFFAERPEGSVSTLKIQRTQQEDSAVYLCASSWGLAGEETQYFGPGTRLLVL.

The V and J genes are TRBV28 and TRBJ2-7; D uncertain. The V gene's germline CDR1 is MDHEN and CDR2 SYDVKM. V was pared by 5 bases and J by 3 bases, with 5 bases between. The CDR3 sequence is 11 residues long. The CDR3 loop reads CASSPNYEQYF. The DNA for the CDR3 is TGTGCCAGCAGTCCAAACTACGAGCAGTACTTC.

This sequence joins TRBV5-6 and TRBJ1-1; D might be TRBD1 (5 bases). The germline gives CDR1 SGHDT, CDR2 YYEEEE. Deletions cut 5 bases from V and 5 bases from J, with 13 bases between. This CDR3 has 13 residues. The CDR3 coding sequence is TGTGCCAGCAGACTGCAGGGTGCGACTGAAGCTTTCTTT. Translating gives CASRLQGATEAFF.

This sequence joins TRBV6-2 or TRBV6-3 and TRBJ2-7, with TRBD1 matching over 8 bases. Germline V gene lookup returns CDR1 MNHEY and CDR2 SVGEGT. After removal of 0 bases from V and 5 bases from J, the junction contained 12 bases not matched to a gene. CDR3 length equals 17 residues. CDR3 DNA sequence: TGTGCCAGCAGTTACTCGCACAACCGGGACAGGATGCACGAGCAGTACTTC. Protein product: CASSYSHNRDRMHEQYF.

This sequence joins TRBV20-1 and TRBJ2-7, with D perhaps TRBD2 (6 bases). The CDR3 contains 15 residues. Trimming stripped 4 bases from V and 4 bases from J, with 20 bases between. CDR1 and CDR2 from the germline V gene are DFQATT and SNEGSKA (reference sequence). The CDR3 reads CSANEEGSVPYEQYF. CDR3 coding DNA: TGCAGTGCTAATGAGGAGGGAAGCGTACCTTACGAGCAGTACTTC.

The V call is TRBV9, the J call TRBJ2-3, with D perhaps TRBD1 (6 bases). Per germline, CDR1 SGDLS and CDR2 YYNGEE. V was cut by 2 bases and J by 5 bases, with 9 bases left in between. The CDR3 spans 13 residues. The CDR3 nucleotides are TGTGCCAGCAGCGTTGAGGGGGTAGATACGCAGTATTTT. The encoded protein is CASSVEGVDTQYF. The complete variable domain, with remaining parts taken from reference TRBV9 and TRBJ2-3, reads DSGVTQTPKHLITATGQRVTLRCSPRSGDLSVYWYQQSLDQGLQFLIQYYNGEERAKGNILERFSAQQFPDLHSELNLSSLELGDSALYFCASSVEGVDTQYFGPGTRLTVL.